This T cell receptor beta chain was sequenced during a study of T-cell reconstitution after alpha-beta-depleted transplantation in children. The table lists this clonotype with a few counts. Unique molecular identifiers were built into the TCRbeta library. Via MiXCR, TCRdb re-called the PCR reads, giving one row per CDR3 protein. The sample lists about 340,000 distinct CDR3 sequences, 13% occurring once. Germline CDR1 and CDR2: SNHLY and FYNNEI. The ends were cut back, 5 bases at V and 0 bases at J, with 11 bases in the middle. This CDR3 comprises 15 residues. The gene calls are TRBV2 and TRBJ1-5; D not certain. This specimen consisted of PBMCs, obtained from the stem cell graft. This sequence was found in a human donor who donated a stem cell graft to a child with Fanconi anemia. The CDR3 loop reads CASSPGRYSNQPQHF. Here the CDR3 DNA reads TGTGCCAGCAGTCCCGGCCGTTATAGCAATCAGCCCCAGCATTTT. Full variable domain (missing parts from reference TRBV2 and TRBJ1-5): EPEVTQTPSHQVTQMGQEVILRCVPISNHLYFYWYRQILGQKVEFLVSFYNNEISEKSEIFDDQFSVERPDGSNFTLKIRSTKLEDSAMYFCASSPGRYSNQPQHFGDGTRLSIL.